Below, 30 T cell receptor beta chains from the same sample are listed, as sequenced in a study of T cells in tuberculosis. Profiled with immunoSEQ multiplex PCR; TCRdb holds only in-frame clones, not every one. The sample yields 20,000 to 25,000 clones, around 90% seen once. What was sequenced was PBMCs. The receptors stem from a donor aged 10 to 29 with latent tuberculosis or without tuberculosis infection. Some clones in this sample may be carry-over from other donors' samples.

Only one count was recorded for this clone. This rearrangement joins TRBV30 to TRBJ2-6, with 9 bases matching TRBD1. The CDR3 has 18 residues. The V gene end was trimmed by 4 bases and the J gene end by 4 bases; junction bases not matched to a gene: 14. In germline, CDR1 is GTSNPN, CDR2 SVGIG (reference sequence). CDR3 residues: CAWTYSPGTGTGANVLTF. The CDR3 DNA is TGTGCCTGGACCTACAGTCCCGGGACAGGGACCGGGGCCAACGTCCTGACTTTC.

The genes are TRBV4-1 and TRBJ1-1, with D possibly matching TRBD1 (6 bases). CDR1 and CDR2 from the germline V gene are MGHRA and YSYEKL. V was cut by 1 base and J by 0 bases, with 9 bases left in between. The CDR3 contains 15 residues. CDR3 coding DNA: TGCGCCAGCAGCCAAGTTCAGGGGCTGAACACTGAAGCTTTCTTT. Encoded protein: CASSQVQGLNTEAFF.

V is TRBV18 and J is TRBJ1-1, with D uncertain. With 1 base removed from V and 3 bases from J, the gap between germline ends came to 6 bases. Per the germline V gene, CDR1 is KGHSH and CDR2 is LQKENI. The CDR3 runs 13 residues. For the CDR3, the DNA is TGTGCCAGCTCACCACTGAGAGACACTGAAGCTTTCTTT. This gives the protein CASSPLRDTEAFF.

The chain has TRBV19 and TRBJ1-2, with 7 bases matching TRBD1. V lost 3 bases, J lost 3 bases, and 4 bases stayed unmatched. CDR1 is LNHDA, CDR2 SQIVND, per germline (reference sequence). This CDR3 has 14 residues. In DNA, the CDR3 is TGTGCCAGTAGTATGGGACAGCCTTACTATGGCTACACCTTC. Amino acid sequence: CASSMGQPYYGYTF.

This chain connects TRBV6-1 to TRBJ2-7; D possibly corresponds to TRBD2 (5 bases). The CDR3 sequence is 14 residues long. CDR1 is MNHNS and CDR2 is SASEGT in the germline V gene. The V gene lost 7 bases and the J gene lost 7 bases, with 20 bases spanning the gap. The CDR3: CASTPSVGKGEQYF. In DNA form, the CDR3 reads TGTGCCAGCACTCCGTCAGTCGGGAAGGGAGAGCAGTACTTC.

V is TRBV18 and J is TRBJ2-7, with 13 bases fitting TRBD2. The CDR3 spans 15 residues. Trimming took 0 bases from V and 5 from J; bases not matched to a gene: 1. The germline V gene encodes CDR1 KGHSH and CDR2 LQKENI. Here the CDR3 DNA reads TGTGCCAGCTCACCACCGGGACTAGCGGGAAACGAGCAGTACTTC. This sequence encodes CASSPPGLAGNEQYF.

The V call is TRBV25-1, the J call TRBJ2-3, with 14 bases fitting TRBD2. The germline gives CDR1 MGHDK, CDR2 SYGVNS. With V trimmed by 4 bases and J by 7 bases, 7 bases remained unmatched. This CDR3 has 16 amino acids. CDR3 sequence reads: CASSAGTSGGGYTQYF. CDR3 bases: TGTGCCAGCAGTGCCGGGACTAGCGGGGGCGGATATACGCAGTATTTT.

CDR3 coding DNA: TGTGCCAGCAGCCCGTCAGGGGTTGGAGCCGGGGAGCTGTTTTTT. Its translation is CASSPSGVGAGELFF. V and J are TRBV9 and TRBJ2-2; perhaps TRBD1 as D (6 bases). The germline V gene has CDR1 SGDLS and CDR2 YYNGEE. V gave up 4 bases and J gave up 6 bases, with 16 bases separating them. This CDR3 spans 15 amino acids.

The J gene is TRBJ1-1, the V gene TRBV29-1; 9 bases are a match to TRBD1. The CDR3 extends over 12 amino acids. Germline assignment: CDR1 SQVTM and CDR2 ANQGSEA. The V and J ends lost 4 bases and 11 bases, in that order; junction bases with no gene match: 8. The CDR3 DNA reads as TGCAGCGTTGGCGGGACAGGGATAGGGGCTTTCTTT. Its protein product is CSVGGTGIGAFF.

The chain employs TRBV7-2 and TRBJ2-2; the D gene is possibly TRBD2 (6 bases). CDR3 length: 18 amino acids. Germline V gene lookup returns CDR1 SGHTA and CDR2 FQGNSA. V lost 5 bases and J lost 3, with 22 bases in between. CDR3 protein: CASSPRVVAGSYTGELFF. The CDR3 DNA reads TGTGCCAGCAGCCCCAGGGTGGTGGCGGGAAGTTACACCGGGGAGCTGTTTTTT.

V and J are TRBV11-2 and TRBJ2-1; TRBD2 aligns across 10 bases. The germline V gene encodes CDR1 SGHAT and CDR2 FQNNGV. The CDR3 consists of 15 residues. J gave up 8 bases and V 3 bases, and 7 bases lay outside the gene matches. The CDR3 here is CASSFSSGSIDEQFF. The CDR3 DNA reads TGTGCCAGCAGCTTTTCTAGCGGGAGTATCGATGAGCAGTTCTTC.

The chain employs TRBV5-1 and TRBJ1-1; 9 bases match TRBD1. Germline V lookup: CDR1 SGHRS, CDR2 YFSETQ. The CDR3 has 13 residues. The V segment lost 7 bases and the J segment 1 base; nucleotides outside the gene matches: 2. The CDR3 nucleotides read TGCGCCAGCGGGACAGGGACGAACACTGAAGCTTTCTTT. As protein: CASGTGTNTEAFF.

The rearrangement uses TRBV7-2 and TRBJ2-1; 11 nucleotides agree with TRBD2. V lost 1 base, J lost 10 bases, and 9 bases stayed unmatched. Germline V gene sequence: CDR1 SGHTA, CDR2 FQGNSA. The CDR3 sequence is 16 residues long. The chain's CDR3 is CASSLDLAGGSREQFF. CDR3 DNA sequence: TGTGCCAGCAGCTTAGACCTAGCGGGAGGCTCTAGGGAGCAGTTCTTC.

The chain is built from TRBV21-1 and TRBJ2-2; the table's D gene call, TRBD2, was not cross checked with the DNA. TRBV21-1 is labeled a pseudogene. This CDR3 has 17 residues. CDR3 sequence (DNA): TGTGCCAGCAGCTTTGCCGGGACTAGCGGGGATACCGGGGAGCTGTTTTTT. It is translated as CASSFAGTSGDTGELFF.

The chain uses TRBV5-4 and TRBJ1-2; D is possibly TRBD1 (6 bases). V was pared by 4 bases and J by 0 bases, with 13 bases between. This CDR3 region has 15 residues. Germline CDR1 SGHNT, CDR2 YYREEE (reference sequence). CDR3 DNA sequence: TGTGCCAGCAGCCCTGCAAACAGGGCTAACTATGGCTACACCTTC. It codes for CASSPANRANYGYTF.

This sequence joins TRBV5-6 and TRBJ2-7, with TRBD1 matching over 7 bases. Germline V gives CDR1 SGHDT, CDR2 YYEEEE. The CDR3 has 15 amino acids. Unmatched junction bases numbered 5, after V lost 1 base and J lost 1 base. As DNA, the CDR3 is TGTGCCAGCAGCTTGTTTGCAGGGGGTTCCTACGAGCAGTACTTC. This sequence encodes CASSLFAGGSYEQYF. Full variable domain (remainder filled in from reference TRBV5-6 and TRBJ2-7): DAGVTQSPTHLIKTRGQQVTLRCSPKSGHDTVSWYQQALGQGPQFIFQYYEEEERQRGNFPDRFSGHQFPNYSSELNVNALLLGDSALYLCASSLFAGGSYEQYFGPGTRLTVT.

The chain is built from TRBV7-2 and TRBJ1-2; tentative D call: TRBD1 (6 bases). The length of the CDR3 is 16 residues. V was pared by 3 bases and J by 7 bases, with 21 bases between. Germline V CDR1 and CDR2: SGHTA, FQGNSA. CDR3 in DNA: TGTGCCAGCAGCTTGCCGACAGGCTATACCCAGGGTGGCTACACCTTC. Translation gives CASSLPTGYTQGGYTF.

The CDR3 is CASSHRTGVRDTQYF. The CDR3 nucleotides read TGTGCCAGCAGCCATAGGACAGGGGTAAGGGATACGCAGTATTTT. The chain employs TRBV13 and TRBJ2-3; 9 nucleotides align to TRBD1. The V gene's germline CDR1 is PRHDT and CDR2 FYEKMQ (reference sequence). The J segment lost 6 bases and the V segment lost 5 bases, leaving 9 bases of the junction unmatched. The CDR3 has 15 residues.

J is TRBJ1-1 and V is TRBV10-2; TRBD1 might be the D (5 bases). The CDR3 is made up of 15 amino acids. V lost 0 bases and J lost 0, with 8 bases in between. Germline-derived CDR1 and CDR2 are WSHSY and SAAADI. DNA of the CDR3: TGCGCCAGCAGTGAGTCGGGGGGACTGAACACTGAAGCTTTCTTT. Protein sequence: CASSESGGLNTEAFF.

This clone has a handful of counts. The chain is built from TRBV6-5 and TRBJ1-1, with a tentative D call TRBD1 (6 bases). The CDR3 length is 15 residues. From germline, CDR1 is MNHEY and CDR2 SVGAGI. Trimming shortened V by 0 bases and J by 1 base, and 9 bases separated the two germline ends. DNA of the CDR3: TGTGCCAGCAGTTACTCTGGGGGACAGAACACTGAAGCTTTCTTT. Its translation: CASSYSGGQNTEAFF.

This clone was observed once. This chain joins TRBV12-5 and TRBJ2-1; no clear D. Germline V gene sequence: CDR1 LGHNT, CDR2 FRNRAP. With 6 bases removed from V and 1 base from J, the gap between germline ends came to 19 bases. The CDR3 is made up of 17 amino acids. Written as DNA, the CDR3 is TGTGCTAGTGGAGACATGGATTCGTCTTGGTCCTACAATGAGCAGTTCTTC. It translates to CASGDMDSSWSYNEQFF.

The genes are TRBV5-1 and TRBJ1-1; D remains unclear. V was cut by 4 bases and J by 2 bases, with 12 bases left in between. The length of the CDR3 is 14 residues. CDR1 and CDR2 from the germline V gene are SGHRS and YFSETQ. In nucleotides, the CDR3 is TGCGCCAGCAGCAGCGATGGAATAAACACTGAAGCTTTCTTT. This translates into CASSSDGINTEAFF.

This clone was detected once. The rearrangement links TRBV7-6 to TRBJ2-1; D is perhaps TRBD2 (6 bases). The CDR3 spans 13 residues. Germline assignment: CDR1 SGHVS and CDR2 FNYEAQ. The ends were cut back, 1 base at V and 7 bases at J, with 8 bases in the middle. The CDR3 coding sequence is TGTGCCAGCAGCTTAGGCGGGGCAAATGAGCAGTTCTTC. Its translation: CASSLGGANEQFF.

This clone was seen a few times. The V gene is TRBV6-1, the J gene TRBJ2-1; a possible D gene is TRBD1 (6 bases). Trimming removed 8 bases at V and 2 bases at J, with 13 bases between. This CDR3 is built from 14 residues. CDR1 and CDR2 (germline): MNHNS, SASEGT. Here the CDR3 reads CASSGTTTYNEQFF. The CDR3 DNA reads TGTGCCAGCTCCGGGACAACTACCTACAATGAGCAGTTCTTC.

The chain links TRBV5-1 to TRBJ2-5; tentatively, D is TRBD2 (5 bases). Germline CDR1 is SGHRS and CDR2 is YFSETQ. The V gene lost 3 bases and the J gene lost 5 bases, with 23 bases spanning the gap. This CDR3 has 17 residues. The CDR3 reads CASSSPGSLFPGETQYF. DNA for the CDR3: TGCGCCAGCAGCTCACCGGGTAGCTTATTCCCGGGGGAGACCCAGTACTTC.

This clone has only one observation. V gene TRBV7-2 combines with J gene TRBJ2-4, with a weak D call TRBD1 (6 bases). CDR3 length: 16 amino acids. Trimming took 3 bases from V and 1 from J, leaving 13 bases between them. Germline V gene lookup returns CDR1 SGHTA and CDR2 FQGNSA. CDR3 coding DNA: TGTGCCAGCAGCTTTTCGGTGGGGGCGGCCAAAAACATTCAGTACTTC. Amino acids: CASSFSVGAAKNIQYF.

This rearrangement joins TRBV6-4 to TRBJ2-1, with 9 nucleotides matching TRBD1. This CDR3 has 15 residues. Germline lookup yields CDR1 MRHNA and CDR2 SNTAGT. V shed 2 bases, J shed 3 bases, and the junction held 2 bases outside the gene matches. The CDR3 region is CASSDRGQGYNEQFF. The CDR3 DNA reads TGTGCCAGCAGTGACCGGGGACAGGGCTACAATGAGCAGTTCTTC.

The rearrangement uses TRBV7-3 and TRBJ1-2; a weak D match, TRBD1 (5 bases). The CDR3 is 15 residues long. The V gene's germline CDR1 is SGHTA and CDR2 FQGTGA. V dropped 3 bases and J dropped 0 bases, with 11 bases sitting between them. CDR3 in DNA: TGTGCCAGCAGCTTTTACAGGAGCTCTAACTATGGCTACACCTTC. Its protein is CASSFYRSSNYGYTF.

The chain couples TRBV25-1 to TRBJ1-4; 7 positions agree with TRBD1. Germline trimming cut 8 bases from V and 6 bases from J; bases unmatched to any gene: 12. The length of the CDR3 is 15 residues. CDR1 and CDR2 from the germline V gene are MGHDK and SYGVNS. The CDR3 DNA follows: TGTGCCAGCGAAAGGCCGGGACAGCCGTATGAAAAACTGTTTTTT. Translating it yields CASERPGQPYEKLFF.

The chain uses TRBV5-1 and TRBJ1-4; 7 bases are shared with TRBD1. Germline values: CDR1 SGHRS, CDR2 YFSETQ. The CDR3 contains 15 residues. V lost 0 bases, J lost 3 bases, and 2 bases stayed unmatched. CDR3 loop: CASSLGGTANEKLFF. The CDR3 bases are TGCGCCAGCAGCTTGGGGGGGACAGCTAATGAAAAACTGTTTTTT.